This is a list of T cell receptor beta chains from one sample in a study of blood T cells in healthy people across ages. TCRdb reprocessed the 5' RACE reads with MiXCR, giving one entry per CDR3 protein. The sample shows roughly 800,000 distinct CDR3 sequences, approximately 25% of them seen only once. These data also formed part of another study, on T cells of mothers and their children.

The sample consisted of blood. The receptor set was obtained from a boy younger than 18 in good health. Each CDR3 is given with its conserved first and last residue. A D gene is named only where the DNA matches it firmly. A clone size is listed for some rows: how often the clone was seen (once, few, many), or a class if it is expanded.

D gene	J gene	V gene	clone size	CDR3 protein	CDR3 DNA
TRBD1	TRBJ2-7	TRBV12-3/TRBV12-4	few	CASSLALRTGYYEQYF	TGTGCCAGCAGTTTAGCGCTGCGGACAGGTTACTACGAGCAGTACTTC
.	TRBJ2-1	TRBV21-1	.	CASSKARLVQIYNEQFF	TGTGCCAGCAGCAAAGCAAGACTAGTCCAAATCTACAATGAGCAGTTCTTC
TRBD2	TRBJ2-1	TRBV7-2	few	CASSEDSAGVSYNEQFF	TGTGCCAGCAGCGAGGACTCTGCGGGAGTATCCTACAATGAGCAGTTCTTC
TRBD1	TRBJ2-3	TRBV5-1	.	CASSAGTGPSTDTQYF	TGCGCCAGCAGCGCCGGGACAGGGCCTAGCACAGATACGCAGTATTTT
.	TRBJ2-4	TRBV10-3	few	CAISPDIAKNIQYF	TGTGCCATCAGTCCGGACATAGCCAAAAACATTCAGTACTTC
.	TRBJ2-5	TRBV23-1	.	CASSQRLGETQYF	TGCGCCAGCAGTCAAAGGTTGGGAGAGACCCAGTACTTC
.	TRBJ2-5	TRBV5-1	.	CASSLDPGAGAGYQETQYF	TGCGCCAGCAGCTTGGATCCGGGGGCGGGGGCTGGGTACCAAGAGACCCAGTACTTC
TRBD1	TRBJ2-7	TRBV29-1	.	CSVEDRGSYEQYF	TGCAGCGTTGAGGACAGGGGTTCCTACGAGCAGTACTTC
.	TRBJ2-3	TRBV29-1	.	CSVELNQGPTDTQYF	TGCAGCGTTGAATTGAACCAGGGACCCACAGATACGCAGTATTTT
.	TRBJ2-4	TRBV20-1	.	CSARLASLSQYF	TGCAGTGCTAGGTTGGCATCTTTATCTCAGTACTTC
TRBD1	TRBJ1-2	TRBV20-1	.	CSASPQGENYGYTF	TGCAGTGCTTCTCCACAGGGGGAGAACTATGGCTACACCTTC
.	TRBJ2-5	TRBV29-1	few	CSVVGGRAFYQETQYF	TGCAGCGTTGTTGGGGGGCGAGCCTTCTACCAAGAGACCCAGTACTTC
TRBD2	TRBJ2-1	TRBV7-2	once	CTSSLREGTYNEQFF	TGTACCAGCAGCTTACGGGAGGGGACCTACAATGAGCAGTTCTTC
.	TRBJ2-1	TRBV5-1	.	CASSEGRQYNYNEQFF	TGCGCCAGCAGCGAGGGGCGGCAGTACAACTACAATGAGCAGTTCTTC
TRBD2	TRBJ2-1	TRBV7-2	.	CASALSSGVSYNEQFF	TGTGCCAGCGCGCTTTCTAGCGGGGTCTCCTACAATGAGCAGTTCTTC
TRBD2	TRBJ2-7	TRBV4-3	.	CASSEREGLIEQYF	TGCGCCAGCAGCGAGCGGGAGGGGCTTATCGAGCAGTACTTC
TRBD2	TRBJ2-3	TRBV12-3/TRBV12-4	.	CASSLGGGARDTQYF	TGTGCCAGCAGTTTGGGCGGGGGGGCACGAGATACGCAGTATTTT
.	TRBJ2-7	TRBV7-9	few	CASSLEWLPYEQYF	TGTGCCAGCAGCTTAGAATGGCTTCCCTACGAGCAGTACTTC
.	TRBJ1-1	TRBV28	.	CASSLPGSTEAFF	TGTGCCAGCAGTTTACCGGGGTCCACTGAAGCTTTCTTT
.	TRBJ2-5	TRBV29-1	.	CSVLRTPTGGWDQETQYF	TGCAGCGTTCTCCGGACGCCAACCGGAGGGTGGGACCAAGAGACCCAGTACTTC
.	TRBJ2-7	TRBV9	.	CASSVSETGHFYEQYF	TGTGCCAGCAGCGTATCTGAGACAGGACACTTCTACGAGCAGTACTTC
.	TRBJ1-3	TRBV28	.	CASSFGYTIYF	TGTGCCAGCAGTTTTGGTTACACCATATATTTT
.	TRBJ2-7	TRBV20-1	.	CSAVWGSYEQYF	TGCAGTGCTGTGTGGGGCTCCTACGAGCAGTACTTC
.	TRBJ1-2	TRBV5-1	few	CASSFWEGGLGGYTF	TGCGCCAGCAGCTTTTGGGAAGGTGGTTTGGGGGGCTACACCTTC
TRBD1	TRBJ2-7	TRBV6-1	.	CASSGQGSAYEQYF	TGTGCCAGCAGTGGACAGGGGTCCGCCTACGAGCAGTACTTC
.	TRBJ2-5	TRBV2	.	CASDQYQETQYF	TGTGCCAGCGACCAGTACCAAGAGACCCAGTACTTC
.	TRBJ2-7	TRBV29-1	.	CSVLTGTAEQYF	TGCAGCGTGTTGACTGGGACCGCGGAGCAGTACTTC
.	TRBJ2-1	TRBV28	few	CASRSQRVVGNEQFF	TGTGCCAGCCGATCCCAGCGGGTGGTAGGCAATGAGCAGTTCTTC
TRBD1	TRBJ2-7	TRBV7-2	many	CASSLTGREQYF	TGTGCCAGCAGCTTGACAGGGCGCGAGCAGTACTTC
.	TRBJ2-5	TRBV12-3/TRBV12-4	few	CASSLGRGVFF	TGTGCCAGCAGTTTAGGTCGTGGGGTGTTCTTC
.	TRBJ2-7	TRBV20-1	.	CSARPQDGYSTYEQYF	TGCAGTGCTAGACCCCAGGACGGATACTCAACCTACGAGCAGTACTTC
.	TRBJ2-2	TRBV24-1	.	CATSDLRGSGELFF	TGTGCCACCAGTGATTTGCGAGGGTCCGGGGAGCTGTTTTTT
TRBD2	TRBJ2-1	TRBV5-5	.	CASSLVGSGMGNEQFF	TGTGCCAGCAGCTTGGTCGGTAGCGGGATGGGGAATGAGCAGTTCTTC
.	TRBJ1-4	TRBV7-9	.	CASSFLDGLNEKLFF	TGTGCCAGCAGCTTCCTGGACGGACTCAATGAAAAACTGTTTTTT
TRBD2	TRBJ2-5	TRBV2	.	CASNPSGGQETQYF	TGTGCCAGCAATCCTAGCGGGGGACAAGAGACCCAGTACTTC
TRBD1	TRBJ2-7	TRBV4-3	.	CASSQDYPGQFYEQYF	TGCGCCAGCAGCCAAGACTACCCGGGACAGTTCTACGAGCAGTACTTC
.	TRBJ2-5	TRBV27	few	CASSRMDRETQYF	TGTGCCAGCAGCCGTATGGACCGGGAGACCCAGTACTTC
.	TRBJ2-5	TRBV4-1	.	CASSQVEGQETQYF	TGCGCCAGCAGCCAAGTTGAGGGGCAAGAGACCCAGTACTTC
TRBD2	TRBJ2-4	TRBV4-3	.	CASSQATSGRLGNIQYF	TGCGCCAGCAGCCAAGCGACTAGCGGCCGTCTGGGAAACATTCAGTACTTC
.	TRBJ2-3	TRBV29-1	few	CSVRHPTTDTQYF	TGCAGCGTCCGCCACCCAACCACAGATACGCAGTATTTT
.	TRBJ2-1	TRBV19	.	CASVSRYNEQFF	TGTGCCAGTGTTTCTCGGTACAATGAGCAGTTCTTC
.	TRBJ1-5	TRBV28	once	CASSLPQGSYQPQHF	TGTGCCAGCAGTTTACCCCAGGGGAGCTATCAGCCCCAGCATTTT
.	TRBJ2-1	TRBV29-1	.	CSSRGNEQFF	TGCAGCTCAAGGGGCAATGAGCAGTTCTTC
.	TRBJ2-5	TRBV28	.	CASSSPAESETQYF	TGTGCCAGCAGTTCCCCAGCAGAATCGGAGACCCAGTACTTC
TRBD1	TRBJ1-1	TRBV7-9	.	CASRWTGDTEAFF	TGTGCCAGCAGATGGACAGGGGACACTGAAGCTTTCTTT
TRBD1	TRBJ2-7	TRBV6-1	few	CASTGQGLHEQYF	TGTGCCAGCACGGGACAGGGGTTACACGAGCAGTACTTC
.	TRBJ1-6	TRBV7-2	.	CASSFFQAWDSPLHF	TGTGCCAGCAGCTTTTTCCAGGCGTGGGACTCACCCCTCCACTTT
TRBD2	TRBJ2-3	TRBV5-1	.	CASSFNFDSGGRQAQYF	TGCGCCAGCAGCTTTAATTTTGATAGCGGGGGGCGCCAAGCGCAGTATTTT
.	TRBJ2-5	TRBV5-5	few	CASSSSWGVQETQYF	TGTGCCAGCAGCTCATCTTGGGGGGTTCAAGAGACCCAGTACTTC
.	TRBJ2-1	TRBV3-1	.	CASSPNYVSSYNEQFF	TGTGCCAGCAGCCCCAACTACGTAAGCTCCTACAATGAGCAGTTCTTC
.	TRBJ2-3	TRBV29-1	few	CSVDTGTRTDTQYF	TGCAGCGTGGACACCGGGACTCGCACAGATACGCAGTATTTT
.	TRBJ2-7	TRBV20-1	many	CSARDRAGTYEQYF	TGCAGTGCTAGAGATCGGGCGGGAACCTACGAGCAGTACTTC
TRBD2	TRBJ2-1	TRBV18	few	CASSPPVGLAGDFAYNEQFF	TGTGCCAGCTCACCACCAGTAGGGCTAGCGGGAGACTTCGCCTACAATGAGCAGTTCTTC
.	TRBJ2-1	TRBV24-1	.	CATSALASPNEQFF	TGTGCCACCAGTGCTCTGGCCTCTCCAAATGAGCAGTTCTTC
TRBD1	TRBJ2-5	TRBV4-3	many	CASSRTFDRAETQYF	TGCGCCAGCAGCCGAACGTTTGACAGGGCAGAGACCCAGTACTTC
.	TRBJ2-3	TRBV9	.	CASSVAEVTATTDTQYF	TGTGCCAGCAGCGTAGCTGAGGTGACAGCGACCACAGATACGCAGTATTTT
TRBD2	TRBJ2-4	TRBV27	few	CASSEGLAGVNIQYF	TGTGCCAGCAGCGAGGGACTAGCGGGAGTAAACATTCAGTACTTC